This T cell receptor beta chain was documented in a study of breast tumors, draining lymph nodes, adjacent tissues. The lymph nodes were axillary draining lymph nodes from breast cancer patients. CDR1 and CDR2 (germline): MGHDK, SYGVNS. Trimming took 1 base from V and 9 from J, leaving 13 bases between them. The CDR3 runs to 14 residues. General observations from the study: Tumor repertoires ranked between lymph nodes and nontumor tissue in diversity, with V and J gene preferences.

This clonotype has at least ten counts. The antigen is undetermined. TCRdb reanalysed the multiplex PCR reads using MiXCR and keeps one entry per CDR3 protein. The top ten hold about 2.6% of the sample, which has around 140,000 distinct CDR3 sequences, about a fifth seen once. This sequence was found in a female donor with breast cancer. Some clones in this sample may be carry-over from other donors' samples. The material sequenced was axillary lymph node tissue. V usage is TRBV25-1 and J usage is TRBJ2-1, with a possible D match to TRBD2 (5 bases). For the CDR3, the DNA is TGTGCCAGCAGTGAATTCTCACTAGTGGGTGAGCAGTTCTTC. It translates to CASSEFSLVGEQFF.